A selection of T cell receptor beta chains follows, all from one sample in a study of Graves' ophthalmopathy and Graves' hyperthyroidism. TCRdb reprocessed the multiplex PCR reads with MiXCR, giving one entry per CDR3 protein. The sample holds some 520,000 distinct CDR3 sequences; approximately 14% are singletons and the top ten take 9.8%. The specimen was blood. Every receptor here comes from a woman between 25 and 40 years old with Graves' ophthalmopathy. Both conserved end residues are part of each CDR3. Fields, in order: V gene, D gene, J gene, clone size, CDR3 protein, CDR3 DNA. The D gene is left open where the match is weak. Clone size is not always given. Where it is, it says once, few, many or a class for expanded clones.

>TRBV12-3/TRBV12-4|TRBD1|TRBJ2-7|many
CASTTGQYYEQYF
TGTGCCAGCACTACGGGACAGTACTACGAGCAGTACTTC
>TRBV6-5|TRBD1|TRBJ1-2|many
CASIVGTGGYGYTF
TGTGCCAGCATCGTGGGGACAGGGGGCTATGGCTACACCTTC
>TRBV4-1|.|TRBJ2-7|.
CASSQERGGSYEQYF
TGCGCCAGCAGCCAAGAAAGGGGGGGGTCCTACGAGCAGTACTTC
>TRBV7-3|.|TRBJ1-1|many
CASSLTGGSNTEAFF
TGTGCCAGCAGCTTAACTGGGGGGTCGAACACTGAAGCTTTCTTT
>TRBV9|.|TRBJ1-3|many
CASSAFSYGDMRNTIYF
TGTGCCAGCAGCGCCTTTTCGTATGGGGACATGAGAAACACCATATATTTT
>TRBV24-1|.|TRBJ2-3|.
CATSDSIWGQYF
TGTGCCACCAGTGATTCTATCTGGGGGCAGTATTTT
>TRBV19|.|TRBJ2-5|many
CASRKAEETQYF
TGTGCCAGTAGGAAGGCGGAGGAGACCCAGTACTTC
>TRBV11-3|.|TRBJ2-3|.
CASSLRQSLTDTQYF
TGTGCCAGCAGCTTACGACAGAGCCTCACAGATACGCAGTATTTT
>TRBV2|TRBD2|TRBJ2-7|many
CGAQTSGESYEQYF
TGCGGGGCTCAGACTAGCGGCGAGTCCTACGAGCAGTACTTC
>TRBV30|.|TRBJ2-7|many
CAWTAGYEQYF
TGTGCCTGGACGGCGGGATACGAGCAGTACTTC
>TRBV2|.|TRBJ2-7|many
CASSEALGALGEQYF
TGTGCCAGCAGTGAAGCGCTTGGCGCCTTGGGGGAGCAGTACTTC
>TRBV30|.|TRBJ1-2|many
CAWTKTALVYGYTF
TGTGCCTGGACTAAGACGGCCCTGGTCTATGGCTACACCTTC
>TRBV6-5|.|TRBJ1-1|many
CASRSQGGNTEAFF
TGTGCCAGCAGATCACAGGGTGGGAACACTGAAGCTTTCTTT
>TRBV4-2|.|TRBJ2-2|.
CASSQAGLETGELFF
TGTGCCAGCAGCCAAGCTGGGTTGGAAACCGGGGAGCTGTTTTTT
>TRBV18|.|TRBJ1-3|.
CASSPVAFSGNTIYF
TGTGCCAGCTCACCTGTGGCTTTTTCTGGAAACACCATATATTTT
>TRBV19|.|TRBJ1-2|many
CASSIGGRNYGYTF
TGTGCCAGTAGTATCGGCGGCAGGAACTATGGCTACACCTTC
>TRBV15|TRBD2|TRBJ2-5|many
CATSRDPGLAGQTQYF
TGTGCCACCAGCAGAGACCCGGGACTAGCGGGACAGACCCAGTACTTC
>TRBV4-2|.|TRBJ1-5|.
CASSQATVNQPQHF
TGTGCCAGCAGCCAAGCTACGGTGAATCAGCCCCAGCATTTT
>TRBV3-1|.|TRBJ1-2|few
CASSVSPATYGYTF
TGTGCCAGCAGCGTAAGCCCAGCTACCTATGGCTACACCTTC
>TRBV28|.|TRBJ2-7|many
CASTSNRYEQYF
TGTGCCAGCACTTCAAATAGGTACGAGCAGTACTTC
>TRBV11-1|.|TRBJ1-5|many
CASSIGPASNQPQHF
TGTGCCAGCAGCATCGGGCCAGCAAGCAATCAGCCCCAGCATTTT
>TRBV6-5|TRBD2|TRBJ2-7|many
CASSLAGGPDEQYF
TGTGCCAGCAGTTTAGCGGGAGGGCCGGACGAGCAGTACTTC
>TRBV6-5|.|TRBJ1-1|many
CASSYMNTGAFF
TGTGCCAGCAGTTACATGAACACTGGAGCTTTCTTT
>TRBV4-1|.|TRBJ1-5|many
CASSQEGDSNQPQHF
TGCGCCAGCAGCCAAGAGGGCGATAGCAATCAGCCCCAGCATTTT
>TRBV7-3|TRBD2|TRBJ2-2|.
CASSPMGLAGWSTGELFF
TGTGCCAGCAGCCCGATGGGACTAGCGGGCTGGTCCACCGGGGAGCTGTTTTTT
>TRBV28|.|TRBJ1-1|many
CASRWAGNTEAFF
TGTGCCAGCAGGTGGGCCGGGAACACTGAAGCTTTCTTT
>TRBV12-3/TRBV12-4|TRBD2|TRBJ2-5|.
CASLPTGGRETQYF
TGTGCCAGTCTGCCCACGGGGGGTAGAGAGACCCAGTACTTC
>TRBV12-3/TRBV12-4|.|TRBJ1-1|many
CASTLRMNTEAFF
TGTGCCAGCACCTTAAGGATGAACACTGAAGCTTTCTTT
>TRBV5-5|.|TRBJ2-2|.
CASSLMWDTGELFF
TGTGCCAGCAGCTTAATGTGGGACACCGGGGAGCTGTTTTTT
>TRBV7-9|.|TRBJ1-2|many
CASSLAPTSGGYTF
TGTGCCAGCAGCTTAGCGCCCACCTCCGGAGGCTACACCTTC
>TRBV6-5|.|TRBJ1-5|.
CASSYTGMRGNQPQHF
TGTGCCAGCAGTTACACGGGCATGCGGGGCAATCAGCCCCAGCATTTT
>TRBV24-1|.|TRBJ1-5|many
CATSDGTGNQPQHF
TGTGCCACCAGTGATGGGACGGGCAATCAGCCCCAGCATTTT
>TRBV18|TRBD1|TRBJ1-5|.
CASSPDRVSPQHF
TGTGCCAGCTCACCGGACAGGGTGAGCCCCCAGCATTTT
>TRBV13|.|TRBJ1-1|many
CASSNISEAFF
TGTGCCAGCAGCAATATTAGTGAAGCTTTCTTT
>TRBV6-5|.|TRBJ1-6|many
CASSSPRGGNSPLHF
TGTGCCAGCAGTTCCCCCCGGGGCGGCAATTCACCCCTCCACTTT
>TRBV12-3/TRBV12-4|.|TRBJ2-7|many
CASSLGTLGVEQYF
TGTGCCAGCAGTTTAGGGACGCTTGGGGTCGAGCAGTACTTC
>TRBV7-6|.|TRBJ2-5|many
CASSLDDSGPLQETQYF
TGTGCCAGCAGCTTAGATGACAGCGGTCCCCTCCAAGAGACCCAGTACTTC
>TRBV4-1|.|TRBJ2-7|many
CASSHGVSSGQGHEQYF
TGCGCCAGCAGCCACGGAGTTTCAAGCGGGCAGGGGCACGAGCAGTACTTC
>TRBV4-1|.|TRBJ2-7|many
CASSQFRDSAYEQYF
TGCGCCAGCAGCCAATTCCGGGACTCCGCCTACGAGCAGTACTTC
>TRBV11-2|.|TRBJ2-2|many
CASRKDNTGELFF
TGTGCCAGCAGGAAGGATAACACCGGGGAGCTGTTTTTT
>TRBV7-2|TRBD2|TRBJ2-5|many
CASTRSGVKETQYF
TGTGCCAGCACCCGGAGCGGGGTAAAAGAGACCCAGTACTTC
>TRBV28|.|TRBJ2-5|many
CASSFVSGGLQETQYF
TGTGCCAGCAGTTTTGTCAGTGGCGGCCTACAAGAGACCCAGTACTTC
>TRBV15|TRBD1|TRBJ1-3|many
CATRIDRGAGNTIYF
TGTGCCACCAGAATAGACAGGGGAGCTGGAAACACCATATATTTT
>TRBV7-2|.|TRBJ2-2|few
CASSLAAGVLNANTGELFF
TGTGCCAGCAGCTTAGCAGCGGGTGTTTTGAATGCGAACACCGGGGAGCTGTTTTTT
>TRBV12-3/TRBV12-4|TRBD1|TRBJ2-7|.
CASSADRDHEQYF
TGTGCCAGCAGCGCTGACAGGGACCACGAGCAGTACTTC
>TRBV15|TRBD1|TRBJ1-1|many
CATSREDRGPTEAFF
TGTGCCACCAGCAGAGAAGACAGGGGGCCTACTGAAGCTTTCTTT
>TRBV19|TRBD1|TRBJ1-1|many
CASEGQGVNTEAFF
TGTGCCAGCGAGGGACAGGGGGTGAACACTGAAGCTTTCTTT
>TRBV11-2|.|TRBJ1-1|many
CASSWSRDTTMNTEAFF
TGTGCCAGCAGCTGGAGCCGGGACACCACCATGAACACTGAAGCTTTCTTT
>TRBV29-1|.|TRBJ1-1|many
CSVVREYTEAFF
TGCAGCGTTGTGAGGGAGTACACTGAAGCTTTCTTT
>TRBV6-1|TRBD2|TRBJ2-2|many
CASSDAGVVTGELFF
TGTGCCAGCAGTGATGCGGGAGTGGTTACCGGGGAGCTGTTTTTT
>TRBV12-3/TRBV12-4|.|TRBJ1-1|many
CASSLQSPSEAFF
TGTGCCAGCAGTTTACAGTCCCCCTCGGAAGCTTTCTTT
>TRBV6-5|.|TRBJ2-7|many
CASSNRVTYEQYF
TGTGCCAGCAGTAACAGGGTCACCTACGAGCAGTACTTC
>TRBV27|TRBD1|TRBJ2-7|.
CATTRTGSYYEQYF
TGTGCCACTACCCGGACAGGGTCGTACTACGAGCAGTACTTC
>TRBV20-1|.|TRBJ1-1|few
CSASVRNTEAFF
TGCAGTGCTAGTGTTCGGAACACTGAAGCTTTCTTT
>TRBV28|.|TRBJ2-2|many
CASIRGEAGELFF
TGTGCCAGCATCCGGGGCGAAGCCGGGGAGCTGTTTTTT
>TRBV6-1|.|TRBJ1-5|few
CASSEWGRKVDNQPQHF
TGTGCCAGCAGTGAGTGGGGGCGGAAGGTCGACAATCAGCCCCAGCATTTT
>TRBV5-4|TRBD1|TRBJ1-1|.
CASRPDRGLTYTEAFF
TGTGCCAGCAGACCAGACAGGGGGCTAACCTACACTGAAGCTTTCTTT
>TRBV28|TRBD1|TRBJ1-2|many
CASSFGYRGGYGYTF
TGTGCCAGCAGTTTCGGTTACAGGGGCGGCTATGGCTACACCTTC
>TRBV28|.|TRBJ2-7|many
CASLGSPPAYEQYF
TGTGCCAGCCTCGGGAGCCCGCCGGCCTACGAGCAGTACTTC